This paragraph reports one T cell receptor (beta chain). This entry is derived from a study of blood T cells in healthy people across ages. CDR3 length equals 16 residues. V was pared by 2 bases and J by 3 bases, with 8 bases of the junction left unmatched. Germline CDR1 is MNHEY and CDR2 is SVGEGT. Together with a sample-barcoded 5' primer, a J-beta primer mix was included in a second PCR lasting about 7 to 11 cycles. TCRdb reprocessed the 5' RACE reads via MiXCR and lists one record per CDR3 protein. This table has 1.5 million to 2 million distinct CDR3 sequences, roughly 49% appearing once. This chain joins TRBV6-2 or TRBV6-3 and TRBJ2-5; 8 bases match TRBD2. Sequenced input: blood. The clonotype was recovered from a woman between 40 and 50 years old in good health. The CDR3 loop is CASSYGGGLSEETQYF. Written as DNA, the CDR3 is TGTGCCAGCAGTTACGGCGGGGGGCTGAGCGAAGAGACCCAGTACTTC.